This TCR beta chain derives from a study of cytomegalovirus exposure and HLA in healthy donors. General study points: Evidence from a later analysis indicated that most CMV-associated TCR beta chains looked HLA-restricted.

In the case of this clone: Its matching antigen is unknown.

The PCR had 60 Vbeta and 13 Jbeta primers. Libraries were prepared by immunoSEQ multiplex PCR; TCRdb keeps only in-frame clonotypes and omits some of them. The sample lists under 150,000 clones; 75% to 85% were seen once. Germline-derived CDR1 and CDR2 are MGHRA and YSYEKL. There are 14 residues in the CDR3. Trimming pared 4 bases from V and 1 base from J, leaving 10 bases between. Sequenced material: PBMCs. The source is a man younger than 45 in good health and CMV-seropositive. The chain combines TRBV4-1 with TRBJ1-1, with D possibly matching TRBD1 (5 bases). The CDR3 region is CASSPSGGNTEAFF. The CDR3 nucleotides read TGCGCCAGCAGCCCTTCGGGGGGGAACACTGAAGCTTTCTTT.